This T cell receptor beta chain was recovered during a study of shared clonotypes between healthy human individuals. Study conclusions and caveats: Genetic and exposure-history diversity was limited by the small donor number. Naive subsets tended to show greater estimated richness than memory subsets.

The V and J ends lost 1 base and 3 bases respectively, with 9 bases between them. The CDR3 has 14 residues. Germline V CDR1 and CDR2: SGHAT, FQNNGV. Naive-designated CD8 cells lacked CD45RO, were positively enriched for CCR7, and omitted terminally differentiated effector memory CD45RA+ cells. About this clone: Its antigen is undetermined.

Some clones are missing from TCRdb's copy, which holds only in-frame ones; the method was immunoSEQ multiplex PCR. The sample has around 2,000,000 clones, less than 95% seen once. The sequencing sample was made of naive CD8+ T cells sorted from blood. The sequence came from a man in his late teens or twenties in good health. The chain employs TRBV11-2 and TRBJ1-2; D may be TRBD1 (6 bases). The CDR3 loop reads CASSLVAGDYGYTF. DNA of the CDR3: TGTGCCAGCAGCTTAGTTGCAGGGGACTATGGCTACACCTTC.